These 6 T cell receptor beta chains originate from one sample sequenced in a study of T-cell reconstitution after alpha-beta-depleted transplantation in children. Preparation of the TCRbeta library involved a method that used unique molecular identifiers. TCRdb re-called the PCR reads through MiXCR, storing one row per CDR3 protein. Here the sample spans some 600,000 distinct CDR3 sequences, approximately 16% being singletons. The sequencing here drew on PBMCs from the stem cell graft donor, taken from the stem cell graft. These TCRs come from a human donor who donated a stem cell graft to a child with acute myeloid leukemia.

This clonotype has a handful of counts. The J gene is TRBJ2-1, the V gene TRBV25-1; weak D call: TRBD1 (5 bases). Deletions cut 3 bases from V and 7 bases from J, with 13 bases between. This CDR3 contains 14 residues. Per germline, CDR1 MGHDK and CDR2 SYGVNS. CDR3 DNA: TGTGCCAGCAGTGAGGGTACAGGTATGAATGAGCAGTTCTTC. Its protein is CASSEGTGMNEQFF.

J is TRBJ2-1 and V is TRBV20-1; D perhaps matches TRBD1 (5 bases). CDR3 length equals 17 residues. The ends were cut back, 1 base at V and 9 bases at J, with 25 bases in the middle. CDR1 DFQATT and CDR2 SNEGSKA come from the germline V gene (reference sequence). The CDR3 is CSARVTRTGPLVGEQFF. In DNA, the CDR3 is TGCAGTGCTAGAGTAACCCGAACAGGTCCCCTAGTCGGTGAGCAGTTCTTC.

At least ten counts were recorded for this clonotype. CDR3 bases: TGCAGTGCTCATCAAGGATACAATGAAAAACTGTTTTTT. Translating gives CSAHQGYNEKLFF. The chain combines TRBV20-1 with TRBJ1-4; D uncertain. From germline, CDR1 is DFQATT and CDR2 SNEGSKA (reference sequence). The CDR3 runs 13 residues. Trimming shortened V by 5 bases and J by 5 bases, and 12 bases separated the two germline ends.

This clonotype was detected only a few times. The chain links TRBV7-8 to TRBJ2-7; no clear D. Trimming shortened V by 4 bases and J by 6 bases, and 10 bases separated the two germline ends. CDR1 SGHVS and CDR2 FQNEAQ come from the germline V gene. CDR3 size: 12 residues. The DNA of the CDR3 is TGTGCCAGCAGCTCTAGGGCCGGCGAGCAGTACTTC. Residues: CASSSRAGEQYF.

There are a few counts of this clonotype. The chain uses TRBV28 and TRBJ1-4, with D maybe TRBD1 (6 bases). Germline V gives CDR1 MDHEN, CDR2 SYDVKM. The V gene lost 6 bases and the J gene lost 8 bases, with 19 bases spanning the gap. This CDR3 has 15 amino acids. The CDR3 is CASSLPRDIKEKLFF. The CDR3 nucleotides are TGTGCCAGCAGCCTTCCCCGGGACATCAAGGAAAAACTGTTTTTT.

In its sample, this clonotype was seen many times. The V call is TRBV12-3 or TRBV12-4, the J call TRBJ1-2; a weak D match, TRBD1 (6 bases). This CDR3 has 13 residues. With 4 bases removed from V and 7 bases from J, the gap between germline ends came to 13 bases. CDR3 sequence (DNA): TGTGCCAGCAGTTCGTGGCAGGGGTTTGGCTACACCTTC. The encoded protein is CASSSWQGFGYTF.